These 25 T cell receptor beta chains share one sample of origin, sequenced in a study of high-grade serous ovarian cancer treatment subgroups. Libraries were prepared by immunoSEQ multiplex PCR; TCRdb keeps only in-frame clonotypes and omits some of them. This table has roughly 5,300 clones, about 77% appearing once. Tumor samples were taken before definitive surgery or chemotherapy. Sample: tumor tissue. Receptors were obtained from a human patient with high-grade serous ovarian cancer.

This rearrangement joins TRBV30 to TRBJ1-1; D uncertain. Trimming took 1 base from V and 4 from J, leaving 7 bases between them. In germline, CDR1 is GTSNPN, CDR2 SVGIG (reference sequence). CDR3 length: 12 amino acids. CDR3 coding DNA: TGTGCCTGGAGTGCAGGTAGCACTGAAGCTTTCTTT. Translation: CAWSAGSTEAFF.

This clone has just one count. The chain is built from TRBV4-3 and TRBJ2-2; D unclear. The CDR3 loop spans 13 amino acids. Trimming took 1 base from V and 8 from J, leaving 8 bases between them. The germline CDR1 and CDR2 sequences are LGHNA and YSLEER. CDR3 coding DNA: TGCGCCAGCAGCCAAGGCGAGGCAGGGGAGCTGTTTTTT. Protein sequence: CASSQGEAGELFF.

This clone was observed a handful of times. This chain links TRBV5-4 with TRBJ2-1; the D is unclear. From germline, CDR1 is SGHNT and CDR2 YYREEE (reference sequence). This CDR3 contains 12 residues. Trimming cost V 7 bases and J 8 bases, with 13 bases left between them. CDR3 coding DNA: TGTGCCAGCGGCCCCACGGCCCATGAGCAGTTCTTC. Encoded protein: CASGPTAHEQFF.

Written as DNA, the CDR3 is TGCGCCAGCAGGTTACGAATAGGGGGTGGAGAGCAGTACTTC. Amino acids: CASRLRIGGGEQYF. The V gene is TRBV10-2, the J gene TRBJ2-7; weak D call: TRBD1 (6 bases). V shed 6 bases and J shed 7 bases, with 19 bases lying between them. Per germline, CDR1 WSHSY and CDR2 SAAADI. The CDR3 runs to 14 residues.

The genes are TRBV5-1 and TRBJ1-4, with D uncertain. Germline lookup yields CDR1 SGHRS and CDR2 YFSETQ. This CDR3 is 13 amino acids long. The V end lost 10 bases, the J end lost 5 bases, and 15 bases lay between the germline ends. The CDR3 sequence is CADTSGENEKLFF. The DNA for the CDR3 is TGCGCCGATACCTCGGGAGAAAATGAAAAACTGTTTTTT.

With regard to this clone: As the CDR3 is not closed by the conserved phenylalanine or tryptophan, this likely results from a read error. Because the CDR3's place on the DNA is in doubt, the DNA is left out and the CDR3 is given as listed by TCRdb. CDR3 in amino acids: CASKNRVAI. The genes are TRBV21-1 and TRBJ1-2; the D call of TRBD1 is as the table states it, not checked on the DNA. TRBV21-1 is a pseudogene segment. Inclusive of both ends, the CDR3 amounts to 9 amino acids.

The chain combines TRBV2 with TRBJ1-2, with D tentatively TRBD1 (5 bases). This CDR3 has 13 residues. Trimming cost V 6 bases and J 0 bases, with 8 bases left between them. Germline assignment: CDR1 SNHLY and CDR2 FYNNEI. The CDR3 DNA reads TGTGCCAGCAGCCCACAGGCTAACTATGGCTACACCTTC. Protein sequence: CASSPQANYGYTF.

The V and J genes are TRBV5-1 and TRBJ1-1; 7 bases fit TRBD1. Germline V gene lookup returns CDR1 SGHRS and CDR2 YFSETQ. This CDR3 contains 15 residues. Unmatched junction bases numbered 6, after V lost 2 bases and J lost 2 bases. The CDR3 sequence is CASSFSTGDNTEAFF. The CDR3 coding sequence is TGCGCCAGCAGCTTTAGTACAGGGGACAACACTGAAGCTTTCTTT.

This clone was seen a few times. The chain recombines TRBV9 with TRBJ1-2, with D possibly TRBD1 on 5 matching bases. Deletions cut 0 bases from V and 0 bases from J, with 15 bases between. The CDR3 is made up of 17 amino acids. Germline V CDR1 and CDR2: SGDLS, YYNGEE. The CDR3 sequence is CASSVEASQGSNYGYTF. In nucleotides, the CDR3 is TGTGCCAGCAGCGTAGAAGCCAGCCAGGGCTCTAACTATGGCTACACCTTC.

The chain is built from TRBV18 and TRBJ1-3; 7 bases are a match to TRBD1. V lost 2 bases and J lost 0; bases outside the gene matches: 10. CDR3 size: 18 residues. Germline CDR1 reads KGHSH; CDR2 reads LQKENI. The CDR3 is CASSPFLPGGTSGNTIYF. The CDR3 DNA reads TGTGCCAGCTCACCATTCTTACCAGGGGGTACCTCTGGAAACACCATATATTTT.

In this sample, this clone turned up once. At one boundary the junction diverges from the germline segment, which might be a read error. The CDR3 DNA sequence: TGTGCCAGCAGCTTAGGAGGGGGGGCGAGGCACCGGGGAGCTGTTTTT. Its protein product is CASSLGGGARHRGAVF. The rearrangement uses TRBV7-6 and TRBJ2-2; D may be TRBD2 (7 bases). The CDR3 spans 16 residues. Per the germline V gene, CDR1 is SGHVS and CDR2 is FNYEAQ.

The gene calls are TRBV5-6 and TRBJ1-1, with 7 bases aligning to TRBD1. The germline V gene has CDR1 SGHDT and CDR2 YYEEEE. J gave up 7 bases and V 4 bases, and 13 bases lay outside the gene matches. The CDR3 runs 15 residues. This CDR3 is CASSPKDRVMYEAFF. CDR3 sequence (DNA): TGTGCCAGCAGCCCAAAAGACAGGGTCATGTATGAAGCTTTCTTT.

This clone showed up just once. The chain combines TRBV7-8 with TRBJ1-5; D may be TRBD1 (6 bases). Per the germline V gene, CDR1 is SGHVS and CDR2 is FQNEAQ. The V end was cut by 3 bases, the J end by 6 bases, with 18 bases between. The CDR3 loop spans 16 amino acids. The DNA of the CDR3 is TGTGCCAGCAGCTTGTCGCCGGGGGGCGAAGGTCAGCCCCAGCATTTT. This codes for CASSLSPGGEGQPQHF. The full variable domain, with the rest looked up from reference TRBV7-8 and TRBJ1-5, is GAGVSQSPRYKVAKRGQDVALRCDPISGHVSLFWYQQALGQGPEFLTYFQNEAQLDKSGLPSDRFFAERPEGSVSTLKIQRTQQEDSAVYLCASSLSPGGEGQPQHFGDGTRLSIL.

The gene calls are TRBV18 and TRBJ1-2, with TRBD1 identical over 7 bases. This CDR3 has 16 residues. Trimming took 3 bases from V and 6 from J; bases not matched to a gene: 13. Looked up from germline, CDR1 is KGHSH and CDR2 is LQKENI. CDR3 in amino acids: CASSPPLDREINGYTF. The CDR3 bases are TGTGCCAGCTCACCGCCCCTCGACAGGGAAATAAATGGCTACACCTTC.

The chain couples TRBV2 to TRBJ1-2; perhaps TRBD1 as D (5 bases). V lost 4 bases and J lost 8, with 11 bases in between. This CDR3 region has 12 residues. Germline CDR1 is SNHLY and CDR2 is FYNNEI. DNA for the CDR3: TGTGCCAGCAGTGCTAGGGGAGGGGGCTACACCTTC. Its protein product is CASSARGGGYTF.

CDR3 in DNA: TGTGCCAGCAGCGGCGGGACACAAGCCAGGGAAGCTTTCTTT. It is translated as CASSGGTQAREAFF. The chain recombines TRBV6-5 with TRBJ1-1; D perhaps matches TRBD1 (6 bases). Trimming stripped 6 bases from V and 8 bases from J, with 19 bases between. There are 14 residues in the CDR3. Germline CDR1 is MNHEY and CDR2 is SVGAGI.

The chain recombines TRBV30 with TRBJ1-1; the match to TRBD1 covers 7 bases. CDR1 and CDR2 (germline): GTSNPN, SVGIG (reference sequence). This CDR3 comprises 13 residues. Trimming at V came to 2 bases and at J to 6 bases, leaving 6 bases not matched to a gene. CDR3 sequence: CAWSPGGLSEAFF. The CDR3, as DNA: TGTGCCTGGAGTCCAGGGGGTTTATCTGAAGCTTTCTTT.

This clone was seen only once. The genes are TRBV11-1 and TRBJ2-1, with TRBD2 identical over 12 bases. The CDR3 loop spans 17 amino acids. CDR1 and CDR2 from the germline V gene are SGHAT and FQDESV (reference sequence). The V gene end was trimmed by 5 bases and the J gene end by 4 bases; junction bases not matched to a gene: 9. The DNA of the CDR3 is TGTGCCAGCAGCCCGAGCACGACTAGCGGGAGATACAATGAGCAGTTCTTC. It translates to CASSPSTTSGRYNEQFF.

The chain joins TRBV7-2 to TRBJ1-5, with D possibly matching TRBD1 (5 bases). CDR1 and CDR2 from the germline V gene are SGHTA and FQGNSA. The V gene lost 0 bases and the J gene lost 6 bases, with 9 bases spanning the gap. The CDR3 sequence is 14 residues long. Here the CDR3 DNA reads TGTGCCAGCAGCTTAGCCGGTCAGGGTCAGCCCCAGCATTTT. Its translation: CASSLAGQGQPQHF.

This clone has just one count. The chain links TRBV6-4 to TRBJ2-3; 10 nucleotides line up with TRBD2. This CDR3 is 15 amino acids long. The germline CDR1 and CDR2 sequences are MRHNA and SNTAGT. J was trimmed by 0 bases and V by 3 bases; bases with no gene match: 0. CDR3 in amino acids: CASSELAGSTDTQYF. DNA for the CDR3: TGTGCCAGCAGTGAACTAGCGGGGAGCACAGATACGCAGTATTTT.

This clone is large (0.1 to 1%) within its sample. The chain combines TRBV30 with TRBJ2-7, with D possibly TRBD1 on 6 matching bases. This CDR3 region has 15 residues. Trimming took 5 bases from V and 6 from J, leaving 23 bases between them. The germline V gene encodes CDR1 GTSNPN and CDR2 SVGIG (reference sequence). The CDR3 loop reads CAWGFRGAIRSEQYF. CDR3 DNA sequence: TGTGCCTGGGGATTCAGGGGCGCCATAAGAAGCGAGCAGTACTTC.

The chain employs TRBV4-1 and TRBJ1-1; no firm D call. The V gene's germline CDR1 is MGHRA and CDR2 YSYEKL. V lost 1 base, J lost 0 bases, and 12 bases lay in between. The CDR3 has 16 amino acids. The CDR3 region is CASSQVLQVMNTEAFF. The CDR3 DNA reads TGCGCCAGCAGCCAAGTCCTTCAGGTAATGAACACTGAAGCTTTCTTT.

This clone has only one observation. The chain uses TRBV4-3 and TRBJ2-7; D ambiguous. V lost 2 bases and J 7 bases, leaving 18 bases between the germline ends. The CDR3 contains 15 residues. Germline CDR1 and CDR2: LGHNA and YSLEER. The CDR3, as DNA: TGCGCCAGCAGCCAAAGGGCCAGGCAGACTGGGGAGCAGTACTTC. It encodes CASSQRARQTGEQYF.

The chain employs TRBV20-1 and TRBJ1-1; D gene uncertain. The CDR3 spans 10 residues. Germline CDR1 DFQATT, CDR2 SNEGSKA (reference sequence). Trimming pared 5 bases from V and 12 bases from J, leaving 13 bases between. The CDR3 region is CSAEKLVTFF. The CDR3 nucleotides read TGCAGTGCTGAGAAACTTGTAACTTTCTTT.

The V gene is TRBV7-4, the J gene TRBJ2-7, with 9 positions matching TRBD1. CDR1 SGHVT and CDR2 SQSDAQ come from the germline V gene. J gave up 11 bases and V 2 bases, and 13 bases lay outside the gene matches. The CDR3 has 15 residues. CDR3 amino acids: CASSLQQGAPLREYF. In DNA, the CDR3 is TGTGCCAGCAGCTTACAACAGGGGGCCCCTCTTAGGGAGTACTTC.